This T cell receptor (beta chain) was identified in a study of T cell changes during pregnancy in multiple sclerosis. Method: immunoSEQ multiplex PCR; TCRdb's copy keeps in-frame clones and lacks some. The sample yields some 80,000 clones, around 96% seen once. Germline CDR1 is SGDLS and CDR2 is YYNGEE. J gave up 11 bases and V 2 bases, and 6 bases lay outside the gene matches. The CDR3 has 13 residues. The sequence was collected from a female donor with multiple sclerosis, enrolled in a pregnancy study. The source was peripheral blood, collected in the second trimester of pregnancy. The chain couples TRBV9 to TRBJ1-5, with 8 nucleotides matching TRBD1. CDR3 nucleotide sequence: TGTGCCAGCAGCGTTCCCCAGGGGGCGGCCCAGCATTTT. Translated, it gives CASSVPQGAAQHF.